Listed below are T cell receptor beta chains from one sample, sequenced in a study of read filtering for tumor transcriptome and immune sequencing. TCRdb reprocessed the reads via MiXCR and lists one record per CDR3 protein. This table has around 140,000 distinct CDR3 sequences, approximately 13% appearing once. Material for sequencing was a population of CD138-negative cells sorted from bone marrow. The receptors were sampled from a donor at least 40 years old with multiple myeloma. Both conserved end residues are part of each CDR3. D genes are given only for firm matches. Size is stated for part of the rows, as once, few or many counts, or as a class when the clone is expanded.

size	V	D	length	J	DNA	CDR3
many	TRBV20-1	TRBD2	14	TRBJ2-2	TGCAGTGCTAGGGGACTATCGAACACCGGGGAGCTGTTTTTT	CSARGLSNTGELFF
many	TRBV19	.	17	TRBJ2-2	TGTGCCAGTATAGATCCCGGGGGACACAGGAACACCGGGGAGCTGTTTTTT	CASIDPGGHRNTGELFF
many	TRBV29-1	TRBD1	15	TRBJ2-1	TGCAGCGTTGGACAGGGTACTAGAAAGAACAATGAGCAGTTCTTC	CSVGQGTRKNNEQFF
many	TRBV7-3	TRBD1	14	TRBJ2-3	TGTGCCAGCAGCTTTACAGGGGACCCAGATACGCAGTATTTT	CASSFTGDPDTQYF
.	TRBV9	TRBD1	13	TRBJ2-2	TGTGCCAGCAACAGGGGATACACCGGGGAGCTGTTTTTT	CASNRGYTGELFF
many	TRBV12-3/TRBV12-4	.	13	TRBJ2-3	TGTGCCAGCAGGGGGACACTTACAGATACGCAGTATTTT	CASRGTLTDTQYF
many	TRBV18	TRBD1	13	TRBJ1-1	TGTGCCAGCTCACCACCGACAGGGACTGAAGCTTTCTTT	CASSPPTGTEAFF
many	TRBV7-8	.	13	TRBJ2-1	TGTGCCAGCAGCGGAGGCTCCGCCAAAAGGGAGTTCTTC	CASSGGSAKREFF
many	TRBV9	TRBD2	13	TRBJ2-1	TGTGCCAGCAGCGTGGGGACTAAAAATGAGCAGTTCTTC	CASSVGTKNEQFF
many	TRBV12-3/TRBV12-4	TRBD1	14	TRBJ1-2	TGTGCCAGCAGTTTCGGGACAGAGGCTTCCGGCTACACCTTC	CASSFGTEASGYTF